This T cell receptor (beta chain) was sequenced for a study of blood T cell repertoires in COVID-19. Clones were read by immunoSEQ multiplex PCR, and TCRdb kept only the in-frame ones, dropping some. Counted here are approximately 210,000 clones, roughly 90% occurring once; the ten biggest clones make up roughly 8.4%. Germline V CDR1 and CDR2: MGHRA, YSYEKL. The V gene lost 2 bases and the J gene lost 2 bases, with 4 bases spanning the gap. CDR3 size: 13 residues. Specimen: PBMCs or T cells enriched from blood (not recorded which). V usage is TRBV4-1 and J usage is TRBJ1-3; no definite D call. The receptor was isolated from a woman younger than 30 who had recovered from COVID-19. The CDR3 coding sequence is TGCGCCAGCAGCCAACTTGCTGGAAACACCATATATTTT. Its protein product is CASSQLAGNTIYF.